The source of this T cell receptor beta chain is a study of blood T cell repertoires in COVID-19. Overall study: PBMCs, B-cell-depleted T cells, or T cells provided the cDNA or gDNA that made up the material.

TCRdb keeps only in-frame clones here, not all; method: immunoSEQ multiplex PCR. The sample carries roughly 280,000 clones, around 86% recorded once. Trimming shortened V by 2 bases and J by 11 bases, and 18 bases separated the two germline ends. The germline CDR1 and CDR2 sequences are LNHDA and SQIVND (reference sequence). The CDR3 length is 15 residues. Input material: peripheral blood. The V call is TRBV19, the J call TRBJ1-4; TRBD1 might be the D (5 bases). The TCR comes from a man aged 35 to 55 with active or convalescent COVID-19. The CDR3 loop reads CASSISSRQISKLFF. The CDR3 DNA is TGTGCCAGTAGTATAAGTTCGAGACAGATCTCTAAACTGTTTTTT.